This passage covers 17 T cell receptor beta chains from one sample sequenced in a study of molecular identifiers for immune sequencing clone quantification. TCRdb reprocessed the PCR reads via MiXCR and lists one record per CDR3 protein. The table lists tens of thousands of distinct CDR3 sequences, under 25% of them singletons. The sample taken for sequencing was naive CD8+ T cells from blood, with Jurkat cell RNA spiked in. Indicated subset: FACS-sorted CD8+CD4-CCR7+CD45RA+ naive T cells. Source of these receptors: a human donor in good health. Some libraries in this study had Jurkat cell RNA spiked in.

This clonotype was seen many times. The chain combines TRBV13 with TRBJ1-3; no clear D. Germline V CDR1 and CDR2: PRHDT, FYEKMQ (reference sequence). V was clipped by 4 bases and J by 2 bases, with 9 bases between them. The CDR3 runs 14 residues. CDR3 region: CASSSPKAGNTIYF. In nucleotides, the CDR3 is TGTGCCAGCAGCTCTCCCAAGGCTGGAAACACCATATATTTT.

V is TRBV11-2 and J is TRBJ2-2; 9 bases are a match to TRBD2. This CDR3 region has 16 residues. Germline CDR1 reads SGHAT; CDR2 reads FQNNGV. The ends lost 4 bases at V and 2 bases at J; junction bases unmatched: 5. The CDR3 loop reads CASSWPSGINTGELFF. DNA of the CDR3: TGTGCCAGCAGCTGGCCTAGCGGGATCAACACCGGGGAGCTGTTTTTT.

V gene TRBV3-1 combines with J gene TRBJ1-4; D remains unclear. Germline CDR1 LGHDT, CDR2 YNNKEL (reference sequence). V dropped 4 bases and J dropped 4 bases, with 7 bases sitting between them. There are 13 residues in the CDR3. Here the CDR3 reads CASSPEDNEKLFF. In nucleotides, the CDR3 is TGTGCCAGCAGCCCAGAGGATAATGAAAAACTGTTTTTT.

Ten or more counts support this clonotype. V gene TRBV7-6 combines with J gene TRBJ2-3, with 7 nucleotides matching TRBD1. CDR3 size: 16 residues. Trimming cost V 4 bases and J 4 bases; bases outside gene matches: 11. Germline CDR1 SGHVS, CDR2 FNYEAQ. The CDR3 loop is CASSSRQGSRADTQYF. CDR3 DNA: TGTGCCAGCAGCTCCCGACAGGGCTCAAGGGCAGATACGCAGTATTTT.

This clonotype has at least ten counts. The gene calls are TRBV12-3 or TRBV12-4 and TRBJ2-6; D gene uncertain. This CDR3 is 15 amino acids long. V was trimmed by 0 bases and J by 0 bases, leaving 3 bases between them. This CDR3 is CASSLADSGANVLTF. The DNA of the CDR3 is TGTGCCAGCAGTTTAGCTGACTCTGGGGCCAACGTCCTGACTTTC.

This clonotype was seen a single time. A read error is possible here, since a much larger clone lies one base away. This chain connects TRBV27 to TRBJ2-5; D gene unclear. CDR1 is MNHEY, CDR2 SMNVEV, per germline (reference sequence). V lost 5 bases and J 2 bases, leaving 12 bases between the germline ends. The CDR3 has 14 residues. In DNA, the CDR3 is TGTGCCAGCAGTAAACGACCCATACAAGAGACCCAGTACTTC. Translation: CASSKRPIQETQYF.

This clonotype was found many times. This chain joins TRBV19 and TRBJ1-5; 7 nucleotides line up with TRBD1. This CDR3 contains 15 residues. Germline V gene data show CDR1 as LNHDA and CDR2 as SQIVND (reference sequence). J lost 1 base, V lost 5 bases, and 5 bases had no gene match. CDR3 residues: CASSAGGRSNQPQHF. In DNA form, the CDR3 reads TGTGCCAGTAGTGCAGGGGGAAGGAGCAATCAGCCCCAGCATTTT.

This clonotype came up many times. The chain is built from TRBV19 and TRBJ1-1; perhaps TRBD1 as D (6 bases). Germline V lookup: CDR1 LNHDA, CDR2 SQIVND (reference sequence). The CDR3 sequence is 16 residues long. Trimming stripped 7 bases from V and 5 bases from J, with 23 bases between. This CDR3 reads CASTTKGGTWGTEAFF. CDR3 DNA sequence: TGTGCCAGTACCACAAAGGGGGGGACATGGGGGACTGAAGCTTTCTTT.

This clonotype came up many times. V is TRBV13 and J is TRBJ2-3; 14 bases line up with TRBD2. The V and J ends lost 4 bases and 2 bases, in that order; junction bases with no gene match: 11. This CDR3 is 19 amino acids long. Germline V gene data show CDR1 as PRHDT and CDR2 as FYEKMQ (reference sequence). The CDR3 region has the DNA TGTGCCAGCAGCTCCGTCGGACTAGCGGGGGGTCGGGACACAGATACGCAGTATTTT. It translates to CASSSVGLAGGRDTDTQYF.

Turning to this clonotype: The junction departs from the called germline gene at one end, perhaps through a read error. The chain joins TRBV9 to TRBJ2-2; 9 positions match TRBD2. Germline V lookup: CDR1 SGDLS, CDR2 YYNGEE. CDR3 length: 16 amino acids. CDR3 protein: CASCVRSGGITGELFF. The CDR3 DNA follows: TGTGCCAGCTGCGTGAGAAGCGGGGGGATCACCGGGGAGCTGTTTTTT.

The gene calls are TRBV19 and TRBJ1-3; a weak D match, TRBD1 (6 bases). The germline V gene encodes CDR1 LNHDA and CDR2 SQIVND (reference sequence). The CDR3 contains 15 residues. The V end was cut by 8 bases, the J end by 0 bases, with 14 bases between. DNA of the CDR3: TGTGCCAGTGGGCTACAGGGAGACTCTGGAAACACCATATATTTT. It translates to CASGLQGDSGNTIYF.

This clonotype showed up many times. The chain is built from TRBV12-3 or TRBV12-4 and TRBJ2-2, with a possible D match to TRBD1 (5 bases). The CDR3 is 14 amino acids. Trimming took off 1 base at V and 5 bases at J, with 8 bases between the two ends. The CDR3 protein is CASSLERGTGELFF. CDR3 DNA sequence: TGTGCCAGCAGTTTAGAAAGGGGTACCGGGGAGCTGTTTTTT.

In its sample, this clonotype was seen many times. The V and J genes are TRBV7-9 and TRBJ2-7; 8 bases are a match to TRBD1. In germline, CDR1 is SEHNR, CDR2 FQNEAQ (reference sequence). V shed 5 bases, J shed 3 bases, and the junction held 15 bases outside the gene matches. The CDR3 has 17 amino acids. In DNA, the CDR3 is TGTGCCAGCAGCGCACCACCGAGACAGGGGCAAATCTACGAGCAGTACTTC. Protein sequence: CASSAPPRQGQIYEQYF.

Regarding this clonotype: A much larger clone is a single base away; this may be a read error. The chain links TRBV15 to TRBJ1-5; tentatively, D is TRBD1 (5 bases). From germline, CDR1 is LNHNV and CDR2 YYDKDF (reference sequence). The CDR3 is made up of 15 amino acids. The DNA for the CDR3 is TGTGCCGCCAGCCCACAGGAATATAGCAATCAGCCCCAGCATTTT. Its protein is CAASPQEYSNQPQHF.

This clonotype was counted between two and nine times. The chain recombines TRBV29-1 with TRBJ2-1, with 14 bases identical to TRBD2. Germline V lookup: CDR1 SQVTM, CDR2 ANQGSEA. The ends lost 3 bases at V and 7 bases at J; junction bases unmatched: 11. The CDR3 is 17 residues long. CDR3 nucleotides: TGCAGCGTTGATAAGGTGACTAGCGGGGGGGAAACGAATGAGCAGTTCTTC. Translation gives CSVDKVTSGGETNEQFF.

V is TRBV19 and J is TRBJ2-1, with unresolved D. Germline V gives CDR1 LNHDA, CDR2 SQIVND (reference sequence). CDR3 length: 12 amino acids. V was trimmed by 5 bases and J by 3 bases, leaving 5 bases between them. CDR3 DNA: TGTGCCAGTAGTGGCTACTACAATGAGCAGTTCTTC. Translation: CASSGYYNEQFF. Together with reference TRBV19 and TRBJ2-1, the CDR3 gives the full variable domain: DGGITQSPKYLFRKEGQNVTLSCEQNLNHDAMYWYRQDPGQGLRLIYYSQIVNDFQKGDIAEGYSVSREKKESFPLTVTSAQKNPTAFYLCASSGYYNEQFFGPGTRLTVL.

This clonotype has ten or more counts. This chain connects TRBV18 to TRBJ1-1, with D perhaps TRBD1 (6 bases). Germline assignment: CDR1 KGHSH and CDR2 LQKENI. Trimming stripped 3 bases from V and 0 bases from J, with 11 bases between. This CDR3 is built from 15 residues. DNA of the CDR3: TGTGCCAGCTCACCGGAGAGGGGGATGAACACTGAAGCTTTCTTT. This codes for CASSPERGMNTEAFF.